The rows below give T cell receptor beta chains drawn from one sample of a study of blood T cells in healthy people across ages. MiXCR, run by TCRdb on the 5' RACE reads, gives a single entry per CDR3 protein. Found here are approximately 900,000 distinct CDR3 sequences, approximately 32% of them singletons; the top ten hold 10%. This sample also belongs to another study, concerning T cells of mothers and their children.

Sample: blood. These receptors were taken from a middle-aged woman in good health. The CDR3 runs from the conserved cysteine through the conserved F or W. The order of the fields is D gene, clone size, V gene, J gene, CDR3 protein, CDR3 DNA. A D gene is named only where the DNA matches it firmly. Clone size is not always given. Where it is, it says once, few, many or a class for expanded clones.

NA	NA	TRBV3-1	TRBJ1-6	CASSSRDAGNSPLHF	TGTGCCAGCAGCTCCAGGGACGCGGGTAATTCACCCCTCCACTTT
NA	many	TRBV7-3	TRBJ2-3	CASSSRATDTQYF	TGTGCCAGCAGCTCCCGGGCTACGGATACGCAGTATTTT
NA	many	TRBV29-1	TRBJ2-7	CSVVGLQFSYEQYF	TGCAGCGTTGTGGGACTCCAGTTTTCCTACGAGCAGTACTTC
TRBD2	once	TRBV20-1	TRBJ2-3	CSARDLGLAGARGTDTQYF	TGCAGTGCTAGAGATTTGGGACTAGCGGGAGCGAGAGGGACAGATACGCAGTATTTT
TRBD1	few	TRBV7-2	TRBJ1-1	CASSHDPTQGAEDTEAFF	TGTGCCAGCAGCCACGACCCCACACAGGGGGCTGAGGACACTGAAGCTTTCTTT
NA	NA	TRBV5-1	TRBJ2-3	CASSLEGGAQYF	TGCGCCAGCAGCTTGGAGGGGGGGGCGCAGTATTTT
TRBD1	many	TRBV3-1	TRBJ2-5	CASSTGTGVIETQYF	TGTGCCAGCAGCACCGGGACAGGGGTTATAGAGACCCAGTACTTC
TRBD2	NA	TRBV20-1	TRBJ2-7	CSSCNISSWGLTYEQYF	TGCAGTTCTTGTAACATTTCGTCTTGGGGACTAACCTACGAGCAGTACTTC
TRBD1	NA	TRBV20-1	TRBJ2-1	CSARDLDRAYNEQFF	TGCAGTGCTCGGGACCTGGACAGGGCGTACAATGAGCAGTTCTTC
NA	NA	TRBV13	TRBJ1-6	CASSPDSGRSLHF	TGTGCCAGCAGCCCGGACAGTGGGAGATCCCTCCACTTT
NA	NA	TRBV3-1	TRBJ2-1	CASSLSEGPLGEQFF	TGTGCCAGCAGTCTTAGCGAGGGGCCCCTCGGTGAGCAGTTCTTC
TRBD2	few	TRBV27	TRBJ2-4	CASSPLAGVYNEQYF	TGTGCCAGCAGTCCCCTAGCGGGGGTTTACAATGAGCAGTACTTC
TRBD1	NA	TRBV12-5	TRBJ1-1	CASGLQGGTEAFF	TGTGCTAGTGGTTTGCAGGGGGGCACTGAAGCTTTCTTT
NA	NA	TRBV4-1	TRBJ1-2	CASSQIYPSRTGYTF	TGCGCCAGCAGCCAGATCTACCCCTCACGGACTGGCTACACCTTC
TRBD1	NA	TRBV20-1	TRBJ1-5	CSARDRQGGSNQPQHF	TGCAGTGCTAGAGACCGACAGGGCGGCAGCAATCAGCCCCAGCATTTT
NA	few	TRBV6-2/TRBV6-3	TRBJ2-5	CASSYVTGIETQYF	TGTGCCAGCAGTTACGTGACGGGGATAGAGACCCAGTACTTC
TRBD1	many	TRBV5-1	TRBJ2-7	CASSPWTGHVEQYF	TGCGCCAGCAGCCCCTGGACAGGCCATGTCGAGCAGTACTTC
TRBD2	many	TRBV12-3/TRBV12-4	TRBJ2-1	CASSPISGGAGNEQFF	TGTGCCAGCAGTCCGATTAGCGGGGGGGCGGGGAATGAGCAGTTCTTC
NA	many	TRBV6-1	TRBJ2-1	CASRPQGSGYNEQFF	TGTGCCAGCAGGCCGCAGGGTAGCGGTTACAATGAGCAGTTCTTC
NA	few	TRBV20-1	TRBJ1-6	CSARDAGIYSPLHF	TGCAGTGCCAGGGACGCGGGGATTTATTCACCCCTCCACTTT
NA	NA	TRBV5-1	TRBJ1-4	CASSKGGDPANEKLFF	TGCGCCAGCAGCAAAGGCGGAGACCCAGCTAATGAAAAACTGTTTTTT
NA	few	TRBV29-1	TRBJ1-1	CSVQREGNTEAFF	TGCAGCGTTCAAAGAGAGGGGAACACTGAAGCTTTCTTT
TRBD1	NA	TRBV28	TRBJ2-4	CASSTYTGTAYNIQYF	TGTGCCAGCAGTACGTACACCGGGACAGCATATAACATTCAGTACTTC